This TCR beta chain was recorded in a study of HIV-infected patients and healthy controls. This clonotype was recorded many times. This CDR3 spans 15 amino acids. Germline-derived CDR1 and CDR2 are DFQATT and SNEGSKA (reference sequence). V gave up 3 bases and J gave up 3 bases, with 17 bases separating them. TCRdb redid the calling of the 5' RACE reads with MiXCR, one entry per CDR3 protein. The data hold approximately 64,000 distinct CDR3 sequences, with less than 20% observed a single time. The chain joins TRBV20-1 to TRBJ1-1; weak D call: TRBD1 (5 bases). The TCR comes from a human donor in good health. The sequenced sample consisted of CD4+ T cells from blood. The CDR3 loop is CSARGMGLWDTEAFF. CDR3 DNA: TGCAGTGCTAGGGGCATGGGACTTTGGGACACTGAAGCTTTCTTT.